This is a list of T cell receptor beta chains from one sample in a study of blood T cell repertoires in COVID-19. Clones were sequenced by immunoSEQ multiplex PCR, and TCRdb holds only the in-frame ones, with some missing. In the table there are about 220,000 clones, approximately 84% of which are singletons. The sample was PBMCs or T cells enriched from blood (not recorded which). The source of these receptors is a middle-aged man who had recovered from COVID-19. The CDR3 runs from the conserved cysteine through the conserved F or W. The D gene is left open where the match is weak. Clone size appears in some rows only: once, few, many, or a class for an expanded clone.

j_call d_call clone_size v_call cdr3_nt cdr3_aa
TRBJ2-1 NA NA TRBV7-2 TGTGCCAGCAGCCTAGAAAGGGGTTCATGGAATGAGCAGTTCTTC CASSLERGSWNEQFF
TRBJ2-2 TRBD1 NA TRBV6-5 TGTGCCAGCAGTTTACCCGGGACAGCCCACACCGGGGAGCTGTTTTTT CASSLPGTAHTGELFF
TRBJ2-1 TRBD1 NA TRBV11-2 TGTGCCAGCAGCCCGACGGACAGGGAATTAAACAATGAGCAGTTCTTC CASSPTDRELNNEQFF
TRBJ2-3 NA few TRBV3-1/TRBV3-2 TGTGCCAGCCGCTCTAGCCGATCTAGCACAGATACGCAGTATTTT CASRSSRSSTDTQYF
TRBJ2-7 TRBD1 NA TRBV5-6 TGTGCCAGCAGCCAAACAGGGGCCCTCTACGAGCAGTACTTC CASSQTGALYEQYF
TRBJ1-2 NA NA TRBV3-1/TRBV3-2 TGTGCCAGCAGCCAAGATCGAGGGCGATTCTATGGCTACACCTTC CASSQDRGRFYGYTF
TRBJ1-3 NA few TRBV12-3/TRBV12-4 TGTGCCAGCAGCACAGAGGGAAACACCATATATTTT CASSTEGNTIYF
TRBJ2-5 TRBD1 once TRBV5-4 TGTGCCGTGAGGGGTTTATTACAGGGGGATCAAGAGACCCAGTACTTC CAVRGLLQGDQETQYF
TRBJ1-2 TRBD1 once TRBV29-1 TGCAGCGTGGCAGGGGGGCTATCTGGCTACACCTTC CSVAGGLSGYTF
TRBJ2-3 TRBD2 NA TRBV4-2 TGTGCCAGCAGCCAAACTAGCGGGGGGAAAGGAGATACGCAGTATTTT CASSQTSGGKGDTQYF
TRBJ1-1 NA NA TRBV28 TGTGCCAGCAGTTTAATCCCAAACACTGAAGCTTTCTTT CASSLIPNTEAFF
TRBJ2-5 NA NA TRBV7-2 TGTGCCAGCAGCTTCCTGCGGGGACCGCAAGAGACCCAGTACTTC CASSFLRGPQETQYF
TRBJ1-6 TRBD1 NA TRBV7-3 TGTGCCAGCAGCCTTCTCGGGACAGGGAATTCACCCCTCCACTTT CASSLLGTGNSPLHF
TRBJ2-1 TRBD2 NA TRBV18 TGTGCCAGCTCACCGGGACTAGCGGGAGCAAACAATGAGCAGTTCTTC CASSPGLAGANNEQFF
TRBJ1-2 NA NA TRBV28 TGTGCCAGCAGTTTCGGTGGTCTCTATGGCTACACCTTC CASSFGGLYGYTF
TRBJ1-1 TRBD1 NA TRBV9 TGTGCCAGCAGTCGACCAGGGGGGAGCACTGAAGCTTTCTTT CASSRPGGSTEAFF
TRBJ1-2 NA NA TRBV2 TGTGCCAGTACAGGTGAGGTCGGTTCTGGCTACACCTTC CASTGEVGSGYTF
TRBJ2-5 NA NA TRBV27 TGTGCCAGCAGTAGGAGTTACCAAGAGACCCAGTACTTC CASSRSYQETQYF
TRBJ1-2 NA NA TRBV5-1 TGCGCCAGCAGCTCACAGGGTGACTATGGCTACACCTTC CASSSQGDYGYTF
TRBJ2-7 NA NA TRBV2 TGTGCCAGCAGTGAGGTCAGGCCCGCCCTAAACGAGCAGTACTTC CASSEVRPALNEQYF
TRBJ1-1 NA NA TRBV4-3 TGCGCCAGCAGCCAAGATCATTCGAGGAACACTGAAGCTTTCTTT CASSQDHSRNTEAFF
TRBJ2-3 NA NA TRBV30 TGTGCCTGGAGTGTAAGGAGATCGACAGATACGCAGTATTTT CAWSVRRSTDTQYF
TRBJ1-2 NA NA TRBV28 TGTGCCAGCAGTTTGCGTTCATATGGCTACACCTTC CASSLRSYGYTF
TRBJ1-2 TRBD1 NA TRBV28 TGTGCCAGCAGTTTTTTAACAGGGGGCAACTATGGCTACACCTTC CASSFLTGGNYGYTF
TRBJ1-3 NA NA TRBV6-5 TGTGCCAGCAGTTACGACTCGAGCTCTGGAAACACCATATATTTT CASSYDSSSGNTIYF
TRBJ2-1 TRBD2 NA TRBV28 TGTGCCAGCAGAGCCCAGCGGGAGGGGCGGAATGAGCAGTTCTTC CASRAQREGRNEQFF
TRBJ2-5 TRBD2 NA TRBV7-2 TGTGCCAGCAGCATACCACTAGCGGGGCAAGAGACCCAGTACTTC CASSIPLAGQETQYF
TRBJ2-7 TRBD1 NA TRBV16 TGTGCCAGCAACCAATACGGGACAGGGTACTCCTACGAGCAGTACTTC CASNQYGTGYSYEQYF
TRBJ1-6 TRBD1 NA TRBV6-7 TGTGCCAGCAGGGACTCGACAGGGTCGATTGTAAATTCACCCCTCCACTTT CASRDSTGSIVNSPLHF
TRBJ2-7 TRBD1 NA TRBV7-2 TGTGCCAGCAGTTCCGGGACAGGGCTTTGGGAGCAGTACTTC CASSSGTGLWEQYF
TRBJ2-3 NA NA TRBV6-2/TRBV6-3 TGTGCCAGCAGTTACACCCCAGGGGATACGCAGTATTTT CASSYTPGDTQYF
TRBJ1-5 TRBD1 NA TRBV29-1 TGCAGCGCTCCGACAGGGAGTTGGCAGCCCCAGCATTTT CSAPTGSWQPQHF
TRBJ1-4 NA NA TRBV5-6 TGTGCCAGCGGGGACCGGGAGACCGCACTGGGGGATCTTGAAAAACTGTTTTTT CASGDRETALGDLEKLFF